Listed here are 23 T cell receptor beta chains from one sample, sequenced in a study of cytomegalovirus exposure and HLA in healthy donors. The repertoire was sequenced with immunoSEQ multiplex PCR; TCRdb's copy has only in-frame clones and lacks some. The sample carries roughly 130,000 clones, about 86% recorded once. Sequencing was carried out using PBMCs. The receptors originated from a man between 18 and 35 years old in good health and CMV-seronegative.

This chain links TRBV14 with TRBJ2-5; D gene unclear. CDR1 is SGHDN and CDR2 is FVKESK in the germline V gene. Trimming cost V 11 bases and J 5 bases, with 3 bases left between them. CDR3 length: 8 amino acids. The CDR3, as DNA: TGTGCCCCGGAGACCCAGTACTTC. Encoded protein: CAPETQYF. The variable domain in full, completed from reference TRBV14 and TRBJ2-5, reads EAGVTQFPSHSVIEKGQTVTLRCDPISGHDNLYWYRRVMGKEIKFLLHFVKESKQDESGMPNNRFLAERTGGTYSTLKVQPAELEDSGVYFCAPETQYFGPGTRLLVL.

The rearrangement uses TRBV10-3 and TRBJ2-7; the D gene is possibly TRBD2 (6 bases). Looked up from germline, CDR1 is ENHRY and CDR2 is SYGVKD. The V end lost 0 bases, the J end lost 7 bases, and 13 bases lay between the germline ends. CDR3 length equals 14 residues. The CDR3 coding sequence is TGTGCCATCAGTGAGTCAAGGAGGGCCGGGGAGCAGTACTTC. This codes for CAISESRRAGEQYF.

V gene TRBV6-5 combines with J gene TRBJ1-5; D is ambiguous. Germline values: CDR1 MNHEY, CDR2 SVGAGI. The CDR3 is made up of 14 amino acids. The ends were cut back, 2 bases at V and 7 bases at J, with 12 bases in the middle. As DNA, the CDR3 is TGTGCCAGCAGTTACGGGGAGACAACGCAGCCCCAGCATTTT. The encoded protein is CASSYGETTQPQHF.

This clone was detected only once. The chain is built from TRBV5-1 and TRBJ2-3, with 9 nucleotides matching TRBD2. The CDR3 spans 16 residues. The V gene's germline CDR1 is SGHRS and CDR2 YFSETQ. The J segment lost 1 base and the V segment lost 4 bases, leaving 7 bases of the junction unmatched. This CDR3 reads CASSLIAGEGTDTQYF. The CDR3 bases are TGCGCCAGCAGCCTCATAGCGGGAGAAGGCACAGATACGCAGTATTTT.

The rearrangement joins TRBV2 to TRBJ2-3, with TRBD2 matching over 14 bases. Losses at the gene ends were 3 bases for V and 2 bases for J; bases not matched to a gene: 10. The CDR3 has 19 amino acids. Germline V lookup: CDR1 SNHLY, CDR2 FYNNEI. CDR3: CASSDLRLAGGQYTDTQYF. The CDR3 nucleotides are TGTGCCAGCAGTGATCTAAGACTAGCGGGGGGGCAATACACAGATACGCAGTATTTT.

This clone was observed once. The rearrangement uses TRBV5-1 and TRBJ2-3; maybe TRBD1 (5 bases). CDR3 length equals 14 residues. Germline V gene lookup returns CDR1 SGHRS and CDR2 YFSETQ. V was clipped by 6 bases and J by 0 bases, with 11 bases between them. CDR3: CASKPDTSTDTQYF. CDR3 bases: TGCGCCAGCAAGCCGGACACTAGCACAGATACGCAGTATTTT.

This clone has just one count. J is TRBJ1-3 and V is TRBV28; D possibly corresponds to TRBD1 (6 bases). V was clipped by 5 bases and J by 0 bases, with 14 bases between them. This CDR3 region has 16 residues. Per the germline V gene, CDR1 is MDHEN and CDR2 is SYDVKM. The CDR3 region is CASSTGYPSSGNTIYF. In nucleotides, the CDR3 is TGTGCCAGCAGTACAGGGTACCCGAGCTCTGGAAACACCATATATTTT.

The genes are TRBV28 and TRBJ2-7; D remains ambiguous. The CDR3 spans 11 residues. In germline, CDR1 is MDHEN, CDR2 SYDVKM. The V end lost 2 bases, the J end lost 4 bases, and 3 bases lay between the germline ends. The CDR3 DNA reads TGTGCCAGCAGTTTACGGTACGAGCAGTACTTC. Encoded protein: CASSLRYEQYF.

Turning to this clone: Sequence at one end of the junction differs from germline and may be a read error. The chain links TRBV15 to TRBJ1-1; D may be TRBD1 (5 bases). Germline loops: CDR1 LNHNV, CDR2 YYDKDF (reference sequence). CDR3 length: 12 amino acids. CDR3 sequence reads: CATSRDRGVGRF. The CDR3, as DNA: TGTGCCACCAGCAGAGATCGGGGGGTAGGCCGATTT.

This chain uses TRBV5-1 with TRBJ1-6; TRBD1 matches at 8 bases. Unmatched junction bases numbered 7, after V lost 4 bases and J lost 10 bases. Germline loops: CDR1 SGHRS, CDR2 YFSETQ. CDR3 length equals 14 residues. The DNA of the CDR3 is TGCGCCAGCAGCAAGGACAGGGTCAAATCACCCCTCCACTTT. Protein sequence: CASSKDRVKSPLHF.

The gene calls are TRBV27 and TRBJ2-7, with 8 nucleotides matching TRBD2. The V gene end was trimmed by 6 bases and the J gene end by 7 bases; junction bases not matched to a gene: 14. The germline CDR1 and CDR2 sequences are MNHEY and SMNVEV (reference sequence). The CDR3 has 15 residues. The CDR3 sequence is CASSKGTRGPGEQYF. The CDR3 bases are TGTGCCAGCAGCAAAGGGACTAGAGGTCCGGGGGAGCAGTACTTC.

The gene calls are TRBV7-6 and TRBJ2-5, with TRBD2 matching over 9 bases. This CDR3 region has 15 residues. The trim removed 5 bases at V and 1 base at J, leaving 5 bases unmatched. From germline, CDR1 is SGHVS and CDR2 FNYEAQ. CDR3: CASSPRLAAQETQYF. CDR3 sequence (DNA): TGTGCCAGCAGCCCCCGACTAGCGGCCCAAGAGACCCAGTACTTC.

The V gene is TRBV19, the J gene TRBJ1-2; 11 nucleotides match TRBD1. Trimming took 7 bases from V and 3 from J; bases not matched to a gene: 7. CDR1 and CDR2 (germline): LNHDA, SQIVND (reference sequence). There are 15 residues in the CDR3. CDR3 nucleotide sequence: TGTGCCAGTATCCCCGGGACAGGGGGAGACTATGGCTACACCTTC. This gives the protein CASIPGTGGDYGYTF.

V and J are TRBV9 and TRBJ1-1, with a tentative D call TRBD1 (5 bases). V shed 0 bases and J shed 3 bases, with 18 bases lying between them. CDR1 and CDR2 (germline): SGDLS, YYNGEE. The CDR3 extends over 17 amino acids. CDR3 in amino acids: CASSVGRAREGHTEAFF. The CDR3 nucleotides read TGTGCCAGCAGCGTAGGACGAGCCCGGGAGGGGCACACTGAAGCTTTCTTT.

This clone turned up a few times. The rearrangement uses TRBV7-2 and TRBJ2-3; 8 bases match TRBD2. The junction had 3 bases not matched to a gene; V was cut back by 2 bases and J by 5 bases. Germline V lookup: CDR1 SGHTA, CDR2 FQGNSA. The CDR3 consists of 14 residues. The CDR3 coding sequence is TGTGCCAGCAGCTTAAGCGGGAGTCGAGATACGCAGTATTTT. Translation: CASSLSGSRDTQYF.

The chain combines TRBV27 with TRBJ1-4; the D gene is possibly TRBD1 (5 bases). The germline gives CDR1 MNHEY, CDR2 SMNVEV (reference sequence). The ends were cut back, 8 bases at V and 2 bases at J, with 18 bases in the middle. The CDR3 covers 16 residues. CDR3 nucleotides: TGTGCCAGCGGATCGGACACCATACCGACTAATGAAAAACTGTTTTTT. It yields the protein CASGSDTIPTNEKLFF.

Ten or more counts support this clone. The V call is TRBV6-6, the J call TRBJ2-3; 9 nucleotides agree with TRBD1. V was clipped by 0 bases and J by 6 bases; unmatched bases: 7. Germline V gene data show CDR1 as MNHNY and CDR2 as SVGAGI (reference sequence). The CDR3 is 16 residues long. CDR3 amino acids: CASSYSQDRGSDTQYF. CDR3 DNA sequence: TGTGCCAGCAGTTACTCGCAAGACAGGGGGTCGGATACGCAGTATTTT.

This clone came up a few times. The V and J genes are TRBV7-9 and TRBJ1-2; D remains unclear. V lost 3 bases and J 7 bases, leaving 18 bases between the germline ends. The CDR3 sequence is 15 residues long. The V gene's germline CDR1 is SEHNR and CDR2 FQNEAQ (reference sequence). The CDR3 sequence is CASSFPGTAVRGYTF. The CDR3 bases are TGTGCCAGCAGCTTCCCAGGAACGGCTGTTCGTGGCTACACCTTC.

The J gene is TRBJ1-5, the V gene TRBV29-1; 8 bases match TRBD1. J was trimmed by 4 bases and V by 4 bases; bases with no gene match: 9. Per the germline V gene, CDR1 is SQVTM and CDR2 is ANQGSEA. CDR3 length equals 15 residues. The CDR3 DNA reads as TGCAGCGTTGCTGCGGGGACAGGAGGGAATCAGCCCCAGCATTTT. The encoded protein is CSVAAGTGGNQPQHF.

The chain's CDR3 is CASSLWRGDAGELFF. CDR3 coding DNA: TGTGCCAGCAGCTTGTGGAGGGGAGATGCCGGGGAGCTGTTTTTT. V usage is TRBV5-4 and J usage is TRBJ2-2; a possible D gene is TRBD2 (6 bases). Per germline, CDR1 SGHNT and CDR2 YYREEE (reference sequence). The CDR3 consists of 15 residues. Trimming shortened V by 1 base and J by 6 bases, and 13 bases separated the two germline ends.

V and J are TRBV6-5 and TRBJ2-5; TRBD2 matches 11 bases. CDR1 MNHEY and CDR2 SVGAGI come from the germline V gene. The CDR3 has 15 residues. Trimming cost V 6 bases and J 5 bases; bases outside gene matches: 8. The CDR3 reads CASSPTSGSAETQYF. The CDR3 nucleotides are TGTGCCAGCAGCCCAACTAGCGGGAGCGCGGAGACCCAGTACTTC.

CDR3 nucleotides: TGTGCCAGCAGCTTTTGGCTTTCGAACACCGGGGAGCTGTTTTTT. Amino acid sequence: CASSFWLSNTGELFF. V and J are TRBV11-2 and TRBJ2-2; D uncertain. V was pared by 3 bases and J by 0 bases, with 8 bases between. Germline V gene data show CDR1 as SGHAT and CDR2 as FQNNGV. The CDR3 loop spans 15 amino acids.

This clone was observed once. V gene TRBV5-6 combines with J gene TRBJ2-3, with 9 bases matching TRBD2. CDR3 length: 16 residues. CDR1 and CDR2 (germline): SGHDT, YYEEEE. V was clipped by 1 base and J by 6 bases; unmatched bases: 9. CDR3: CASSLFGGGAWDTQYF. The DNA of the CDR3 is TGTGCCAGCAGCTTGTTTGGCGGGGGGGCATGGGATACGCAGTATTTT.